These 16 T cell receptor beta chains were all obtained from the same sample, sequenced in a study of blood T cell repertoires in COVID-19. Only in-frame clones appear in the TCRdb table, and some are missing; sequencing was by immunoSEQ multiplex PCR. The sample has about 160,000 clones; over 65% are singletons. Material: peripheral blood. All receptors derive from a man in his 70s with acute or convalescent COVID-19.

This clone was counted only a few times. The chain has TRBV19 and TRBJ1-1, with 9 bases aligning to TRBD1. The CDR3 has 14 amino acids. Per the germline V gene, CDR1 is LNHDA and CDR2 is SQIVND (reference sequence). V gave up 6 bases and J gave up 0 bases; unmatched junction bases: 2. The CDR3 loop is CASSRDRVNTEAFF. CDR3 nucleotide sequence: TGTGCCAGTAGCCGGGACAGGGTGAACACTGAAGCTTTCTTT. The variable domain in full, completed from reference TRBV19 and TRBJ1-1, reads DGGITQSPKYLFRKEGQNVTLSCEQNLNHDAMYWYRQDPGQGLRLIYYSQIVNDFQKGDIAEGYSVSREKKESFPLTVTSAQKNPTAFYLCASSRDRVNTEAFFGQGTRLTVV.

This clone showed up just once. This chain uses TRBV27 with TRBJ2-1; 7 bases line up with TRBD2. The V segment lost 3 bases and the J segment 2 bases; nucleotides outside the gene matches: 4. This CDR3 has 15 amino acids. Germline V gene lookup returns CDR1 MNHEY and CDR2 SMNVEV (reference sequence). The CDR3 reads CASSLGGRTYNEQFF. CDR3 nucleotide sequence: TGTGCCAGCAGTTTGGGGGGGAGGACCTACAATGAGCAGTTCTTC.

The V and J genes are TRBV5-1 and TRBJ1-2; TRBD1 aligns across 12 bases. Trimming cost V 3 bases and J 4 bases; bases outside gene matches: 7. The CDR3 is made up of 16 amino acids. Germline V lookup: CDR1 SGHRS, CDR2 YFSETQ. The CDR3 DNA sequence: TGCGCCAGCAGCTCCTCCGGGACAGGGGGCGGCTATGGCTACACCTTC. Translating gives CASSSSGTGGGYGYTF.

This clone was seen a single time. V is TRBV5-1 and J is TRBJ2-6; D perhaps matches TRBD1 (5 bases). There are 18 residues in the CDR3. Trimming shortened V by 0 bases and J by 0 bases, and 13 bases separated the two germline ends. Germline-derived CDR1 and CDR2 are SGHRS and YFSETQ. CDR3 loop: CASSLGPQGSSGANVLTF. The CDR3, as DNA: TGCGCCAGCAGCTTGGGTCCCCAGGGTAGCTCTGGGGCCAACGTCCTGACTTTC.

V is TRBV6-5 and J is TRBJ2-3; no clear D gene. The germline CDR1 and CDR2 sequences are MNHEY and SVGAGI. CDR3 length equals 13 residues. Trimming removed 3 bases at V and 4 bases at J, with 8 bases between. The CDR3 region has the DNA TGTGCCAGCAGTTATCCCCTTCCAGATACGCAGTATTTT. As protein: CASSYPLPDTQYF.

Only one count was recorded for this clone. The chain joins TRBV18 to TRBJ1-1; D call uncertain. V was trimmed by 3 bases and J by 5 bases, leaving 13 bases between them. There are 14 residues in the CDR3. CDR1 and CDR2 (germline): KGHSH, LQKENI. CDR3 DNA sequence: TGTGCCAGCTCACCCTACCAAGAGCAAACTGAAGCTTTCTTT. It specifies CASSPYQEQTEAFF.

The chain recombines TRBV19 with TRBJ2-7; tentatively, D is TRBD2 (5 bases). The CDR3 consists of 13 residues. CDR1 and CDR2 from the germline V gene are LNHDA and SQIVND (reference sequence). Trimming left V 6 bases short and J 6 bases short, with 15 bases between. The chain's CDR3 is CASSGEGPTEQYF. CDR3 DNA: TGTGCCAGTAGCGGAGAGGGCCCCACCGAGCAGTACTTC.

The CDR3 DNA is TGTGCCAGCAGTGAAAGACAGGGAGGTCAGCCCCAGCATTTT. Amino acids: CASSERQGGQPQHF. The chain joins TRBV2 to TRBJ1-5, with 7 bases lining up with TRBD1. Germline CDR1 and CDR2: SNHLY and FYNNEI. J gave up 6 bases and V 2 bases, and 4 bases lay outside the gene matches. The CDR3 loop spans 14 amino acids.

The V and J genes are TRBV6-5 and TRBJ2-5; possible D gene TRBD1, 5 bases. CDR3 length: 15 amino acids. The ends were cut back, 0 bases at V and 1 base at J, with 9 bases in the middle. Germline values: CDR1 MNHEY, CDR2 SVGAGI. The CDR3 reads CASSYSGRAQETQYF. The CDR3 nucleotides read TGTGCCAGCAGTTACTCGGGCAGGGCCCAAGAGACCCAGTACTTC.

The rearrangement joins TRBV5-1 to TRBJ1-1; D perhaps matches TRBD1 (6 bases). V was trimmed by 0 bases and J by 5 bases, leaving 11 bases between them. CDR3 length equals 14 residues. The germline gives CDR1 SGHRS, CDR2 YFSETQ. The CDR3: CASSLAGGETEAFF. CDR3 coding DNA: TGCGCCAGCAGCTTGGCGGGGGGCGAGACTGAAGCTTTCTTT.

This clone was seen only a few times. CDR3 bases: TGTGCCAGTAGCCCGGGACAGGGCTCCGAGCAGTACTTC. This encodes CASSPGQGSEQYF. The J gene is TRBJ2-7, the V gene TRBV19; 9 bases are a match to TRBD1. The length of the CDR3 is 13 residues. Looked up from germline, CDR1 is LNHDA and CDR2 is SQIVND (reference sequence). J lost 6 bases, V lost 6 bases, and 6 bases had no gene match.

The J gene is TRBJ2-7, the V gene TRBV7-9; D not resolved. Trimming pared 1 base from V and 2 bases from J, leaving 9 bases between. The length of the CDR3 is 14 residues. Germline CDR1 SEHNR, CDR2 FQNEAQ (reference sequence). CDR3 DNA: TGTGCCAGCAGCTTAGTTCCCAATGCCTACGAGCAGTACTTC. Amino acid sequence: CASSLVPNAYEQYF.

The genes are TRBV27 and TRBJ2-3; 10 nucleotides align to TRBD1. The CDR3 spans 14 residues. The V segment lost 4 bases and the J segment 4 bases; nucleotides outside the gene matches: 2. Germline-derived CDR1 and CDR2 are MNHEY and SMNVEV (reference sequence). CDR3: CASSWTGGPDTQYF. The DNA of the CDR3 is TGTGCCAGCAGTTGGACAGGGGGTCCAGATACGCAGTATTTT.

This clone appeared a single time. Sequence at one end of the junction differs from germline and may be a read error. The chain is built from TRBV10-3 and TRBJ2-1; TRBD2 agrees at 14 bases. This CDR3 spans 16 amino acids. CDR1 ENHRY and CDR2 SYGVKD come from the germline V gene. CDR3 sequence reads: CAIGGLAGASNNEQFF. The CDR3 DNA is TGTGCCATCGGGGGACTAGCGGGAGCCTCCAACAATGAGCAGTTCTTC.

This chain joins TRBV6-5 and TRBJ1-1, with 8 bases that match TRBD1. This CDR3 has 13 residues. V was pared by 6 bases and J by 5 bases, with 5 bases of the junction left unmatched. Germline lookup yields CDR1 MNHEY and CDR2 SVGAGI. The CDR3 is CASRQGALTEAFF. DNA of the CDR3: TGTGCCAGCAGGCAGGGGGCGCTGACTGAAGCTTTCTTT.

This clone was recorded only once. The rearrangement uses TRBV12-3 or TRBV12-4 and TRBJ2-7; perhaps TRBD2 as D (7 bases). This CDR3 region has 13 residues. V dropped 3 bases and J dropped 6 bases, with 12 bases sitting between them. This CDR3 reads CASSFRGAGEQYF. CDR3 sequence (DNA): TGTGCCAGCAGTTTTCGGGGGGCCGGCGAGCAGTACTTC.